This T cell receptor (beta chain) comes out of a study of cytomegalovirus exposure and HLA in healthy donors (dated 2017 in TCRdb). At the level of the whole study: According to an earlier analysis of a few hundred of the donors, about 179 million T cells yielded 90 million to 140 million unique TCR beta sequences and about 300 Gb of sequence data. An early release that covered fewer than 800 HLA-typed donors contained approximately 290 gigabases of sequencing data and 85 million to 100 million unique TCR sequences. The genetic ancestry cluster associated with self-reported Caucasian donors included roughly four fifths of the 300 to 450 genotyped donors. The study aimed to test whether signatures of past pathogen exposure could be identified by cataloging public T cell receptors. The study profiled the T cell repertoires of about 640 subjects by immunosequencing and related them to cytomegalovirus serostatus. In addition to the first cohort of 500 to 850 subjects, a separate validation cohort of under 150 different subjects was used. To predict cytomegalovirus infection status, the study combined high-throughput TCR immunosequencing, statistical association of individual TCRs with disease status, and machine learning. To study patterns of TCR occurrence, a later analysis re-analyzed previously published TCR beta repertoires from 600 to 750 donors and added high-resolution HLA genotyping. The later analysis used no new phenotypic data to find candidate immune exposures, relying instead on TCR beta sequences and their occurrence across donors. An earlier analysis of approximately 580 of the donors used high-throughput TCR beta sequencing to judge whether each TCR beta V gene segment behaved as functional or pseudogenic. Donor age, sex, ethnicity and CMV serostatus were compiled alongside the repertoire data. In a later genetic analysis, genome-wide SNP genotypes for 398 of the 666 donors were used, and that subset was treated as a discovery cohort. All discovery cohort repertoires had been generated using a single sequencing platform. HLA typing included class I and class II loci at four-digit resolution. Typing coverage varied by locus: roughly 629-640 donors for A, B, C, DRB1 and DQB1; around 560 for DQA1; more than 600 for DPA1; around 490 for DPB1. Four to six DR-DQ haplotypes were handled as single units for association and clustering, since linkage in the cohort was strong. Among some 400 genotyped donors of the cohort, an average of about 240,000 unique TCR beta nucleotide sequences were sequenced per donor, roughly 20% of them non-productive.

In total, roughly 670 healthy bone marrow donors made up the cohort. All cohort members were sampled while nominally healthy, although unrecorded immune exposures were likely present. The donor tested CMV seronegative, placing the donor among the roughly 350 seronegative members of the cohort. A peripheral blood sample was collected from each donor, and TCR beta sequencing was performed on peripheral blood mononuclear cells. The Qiagen DNeasy Blood Extraction Kit was used to extract genomic DNA from the blood cell samples. A few counts support this clone. Its recognized antigen is unknown. Per-base qualities were not stored, and no clone one base away is much larger. Libraries were made using the immunoSEQ multiplex PCR assay. For the multiplex PCR, a mixture combining 60 forward primers for TCR Vbeta segments and 13 reverse primers for TCR Jbeta segments was used. A multiplex PCR assay on genomic DNA amplified the CDR3 region of rearranged TCR beta genes. On the Illumina HiSeq System, the amplified TCR beta libraries were sequenced as 87-base-pair reads. Concerning the study's data processing: A later analysis counted 65 million to 90 million unique TCR beta chains across the 666 repertoires, and roughly 11 million of these chains were shared by at least two donors. Raw reads were error-corrected and collapsed into unique sequences with a nearest-neighbor algorithm that merged closely related sequences to remove PCR and sequencing errors. To assign V, D and J gene segments, CDR3 sequences were aligned to IMGT reference sequences. For a sequence to be retained, a match of at least six nucleotides to both a V gene segment and a J gene segment was required. Rearrangements were classified as productive when the CDR3 lacked stop codons and remained in frame with V and J, and all other rearrangements were classified as non-productive. Following IMGT convention, CDR3 was defined as the stretch from the second conserved V-encoded cysteine to the conserved J-encoded phenylalanine. Sequences without an unambiguous match to a single V gene segment were excluded from the earlier analysis of about 600 of the donors. In an earlier analysis of some 590 of the donors, a V segment was called functional when productive rearrangements were above 56.7%, and segregating when the standard deviation between donors exceeded 5%. To diagnose cytomegalovirus status from the catalog of TCR beta chain sequences, a statistical classification framework was built. In a later analysis, V and J genes were assigned by comparing TCR nucleotide sequences against IMGT/GENE-DB human TR gene sequences. In a later analysis, CDR3 sequences and most-parsimonious VDJ recombination scenarios were assigned using the TCRdist pipeline. In a later analysis, every TCR beta chain was defined by the combination of its CDR3 amino acid sequence and its V-gene family, and reads without a unique V-gene family were dropped. In a later analysis, around 600 highly shared, low-generation-probability nucleotide sequences were removed to address suspected cross-contamination and a sequencing artifact. In a later analysis, a clonal expansion index was calculated for each public chain from normalized within-repertoire ranks of inferred template counts. In a later analysis, generation probabilities were computed using a VDJ recombination model fitted to out-of-frame rearrangements, and the results were checked against IGoR. A later analysis scored TCR-TCR, TCR-HLA and TCR-CMV co-occurrence with hypergeometric tests, applying a repertoire-size bias correction to TCR pairs. False discovery rates were estimated in a later analysis by permuting HLA or CMV assignments 20 times. In a later analysis, co-occurring TCRs were grouped using DBSCAN, and TCRdist sequence similarity was added for clustering within HLA-allele-positive subsets. Repertoires with fewer than 30,000 or more than 120,000 public chains were left out of co-occurrence clustering, as were about 5 repertoires with anomalous nucleotide sharing. Drawn from immuneACCESS, this table holds only the in-frame rearrangements with V and J called that TCRdb kept. Clones are partly lost; checked studies trace under half to an unresolved V gene and leave the rest unexplained. V and J calls and clone size come straight from that table; D and trimming were deduced from the DNA. A total of approximately 250,000 clones appear in this sample, around 80% of them only once. The top ten constitute around 0.45% of the sample.

Study-wide conclusions, independent of this receptor: A later genetic analysis reported fewer N-insertions in productive TCRs among donors in an Asian-associated ancestry cluster than the approximately 670-donor mean. In both the original and validation cohorts, the classifier was reported to diagnose cytomegalovirus status with high specificity and sensitivity. Only TCR beta chains were sequenced in this cohort, and the absence of alpha or paired-chain data limited detectable features. According to a later analysis, most CMV-associated TCR beta chains appeared to be HLA-restricted, and the HLA associations seemed to be driven largely by CMV exposure. Because counts were too low, roughly 18 rarely observed V segments, including chromosome 9 orphons, were left out of the earlier analysis of about 620 of the donors. In vitro tests confirmed that a few of the cytomegalovirus-associated TCR beta chains recognize cytomegalovirus antigens. Sequencing depth was assumed to be roughly uniform across donors in the presence/absence analyses, though that assumption may not hold. According to a later analysis, parvovirus B19, influenza, CMV and Epstein-Barr virus appeared linked to several top co-occurrence clusters. The 87-base-pair reads could not distinguish some IMGT-functional V segments, including TRBV6-2 and TRBV6-3, so those segments were excluded. A cluster of highly shared sequence variants was judged likely to represent a technical artifact of the sequencing pipeline. Broadly in line with IMGT annotations, most TCR beta V segments showed up in productive rearrangements about 87% or about 30% of the time in an earlier analysis of several hundred of the donors. The only immune exposure information available for the cohort was CMV serostatus. The authors suggested that the approach could potentially be generalized to other disease states and immunological phenotypes. When HLA alleles, especially DR and DQ, strongly co-occurred, attributing TCR associations to individual alleles was difficult. A later analysis found that HLA-associated TCR beta chains were more clonally expanded and had lower generation probabilities than equally common non-associated chains. In a later genetic analysis, a missense DCLRE1C variant was associated with V-gene and J-gene trimming of TCR beta chains, and the association was replicated in an independent cohort. A further reported finding was that TCR beta sequences accurately predicted the HLA-A and HLA-B alleles for most subjects in the first cohort. The study gave a list of 150 to 200 TCR beta chains associated with cytomegalovirus. HLA typing was unavailable for some donors at each locus, so association tests used only the typed subset. Most TCR sequences were observed very rarely across donors, whereas some public TCRs were present in many individuals. A later analysis associated approximately 17,000 TCR beta sequences with specific HLA alleles at a false discovery rate of 0.05. Correlated functional status among segregating V segments might be attributable to linkage disequilibrium, but an unknown experimental factor could not be ruled out. In a later analysis, TCR association rates were found to vary across HLA loci, with the most associated TCRs seen for DRB1 alleles and the fewest for HLA-C alleles.

The CDR3, from cysteine to phenylalanine, totals 15 residues. This entry keeps only the CDR3 DNA: 45 bases, framed from base 1. The germline V gene supplies CDR1 SGDLS and CDR2 YYNGEE. Compared with germline, V lacks 0 bases and J lacks 8 bases; bases without a gene match: 7. Material: PBMCs. The TCR originated in a boy younger than 18 in good health and CMV-seronegative. The chain couples TRBV9 to TRBJ2-4; TRBD2 fits 8 bases in the junction. The CDR3 sequence is CASSVAGGLEDIQYF. The DNA reads TGTGCCAGCAGCGTAGCTGGGGGACTAGAAGACATTCAGTACTTC.